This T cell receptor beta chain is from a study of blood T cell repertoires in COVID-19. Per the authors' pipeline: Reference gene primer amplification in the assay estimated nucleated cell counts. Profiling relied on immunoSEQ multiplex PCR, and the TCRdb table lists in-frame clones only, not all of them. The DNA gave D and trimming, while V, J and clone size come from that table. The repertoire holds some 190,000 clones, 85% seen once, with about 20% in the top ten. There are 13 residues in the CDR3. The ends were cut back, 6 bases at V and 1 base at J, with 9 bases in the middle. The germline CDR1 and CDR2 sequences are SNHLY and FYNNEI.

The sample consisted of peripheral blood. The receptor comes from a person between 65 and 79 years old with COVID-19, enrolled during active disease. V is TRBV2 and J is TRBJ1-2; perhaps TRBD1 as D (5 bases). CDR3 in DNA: TGTGCCAGCAGCCGACAGCTTAACTATGGCTACACCTTC. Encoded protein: CASSRQLNYGYTF.